A single TCR beta chain is shown here with its context. The data belong to a study of control samples from healthy donors and cancer patients. This table comes from immunoSEQ multiplex PCR, and its TCRdb copy is limited to in-frame clones, with some not included. The repertoire holds tens of thousands of clones, more than 70% seen once, with roughly 1.5% in the top ten. The ends lost 4 bases at V and 6 bases at J; junction bases unmatched: 3. Germline CDR1 reads KGHSY; CDR2 reads FQNENV. This CDR3 region has 13 residues. The sequence was obtained from a man aged 40-49 years with colorectal cancer. V and J are TRBV16 and TRBJ1-5; 7 bases align to TRBD1. Sequences were obtained from PBMCs. The CDR3 loop is CASSPPGGQPQHF. CDR3 DNA: TGTGCCAGCAGCCCCCCAGGGGGTCAGCCCCAGCATTTT.